This T cell receptor (beta chain) was captured in a study of cytomegalovirus exposure and HLA in healthy donors. The CDR3 consists of 16 residues. V shed 3 bases and J 1 base; nucleotides not matched to a gene: 5. Germline CDR1 reads MNHEY; CDR2 reads SMNVEV (reference sequence). The PCR made use of 60 Vbeta and 13 Jbeta primers. Assay: immunoSEQ multiplex PCR; the TCRdb copy retains only in-frame clones and omits some. The sample gives around 190,000 clones, over 70% of which show up once; 1.5% to 2% is in the top ten. Input material: PBMCs. The J gene is TRBJ2-2, the V gene TRBV27; 7 bases are shared with TRBD1. This sequence originates from a man between 40 and 49 years old in good health and CMV-seropositive. The chain's CDR3 is CASSFVDRVNTGELFF. CDR3 DNA sequence: TGTGCCAGCAGTTTCGTCGACAGGGTGAACACCGGGGAGCTGTTTTTT.